The 12 T cell receptor beta chains below all came from one sample that was sequenced in a study of human versus mouse CDR3 diversity and MHC coevolution (TCRdb year 2017). Library construction relied on the immunoSEQ multiplex PCR assay. Imported from immuneACCESS, the table was reduced by TCRdb to in-frame sequences with V and J called. These copies leave out some clones; in studies compared against another copy, an unresolved V gene accounts for under half, and the cause of the remainder is not known. This sample holds tens of thousands of clones; 90% to 95% were observed only once. The top ten hold approximately 20% of the sample. The sequencing sample was made of naive CD4+ T cells from blood. In the paper's terms, the cell subset or site label means: CD45RO-negative CD62L-positive naive CD4 T cells. These receptors were taken from a person in their sixties or seventies in good health.

This clone was seen just once. The chain's CDR3 is CASSMVAMDRVRPQYF. As DNA, the CDR3 is TGCGCCAGCAGTATGGTCGCAATGGACAGGGTGCGTCCCCAGTACTTC. The gene calls are TRBV5-1 and TRBJ2-5; TRBD1 matches 8 bases. This CDR3 contains 16 residues. Trimming cost V 5 bases and J 9 bases; bases outside gene matches: 18. The germline V gene encodes CDR1 SGHRS and CDR2 YFSETQ.

J is TRBJ2-7 and V is TRBV6-6; 13 positions match TRBD2. The germline V gene has CDR1 MNHNY and CDR2 SVGAGI (reference sequence). The V gene end was trimmed by 6 bases and the J gene end by 3 bases; junction bases not matched to a gene: 5. The CDR3 is made up of 15 amino acids. CDR3 region: CASRTGTSGNYEQYF. CDR3 nucleotides: TGTGCCAGCAGGACCGGGACTAGCGGGAACTACGAGCAGTACTTC.

The chain recombines TRBV6-6 with TRBJ2-7, with 11 bases that match TRBD2. The V gene end was trimmed by 3 bases and the J gene end by 3 bases; junction bases not matched to a gene: 7. Per germline, CDR1 MNHNY and CDR2 SVGAGI (reference sequence). This CDR3 contains 16 residues. The CDR3 is CASSYSTSGSNYEQYF. The CDR3 DNA follows: TGTGCCAGCAGTTATTCTACTAGCGGGAGTAACTACGAGCAGTACTTC.

This clone was seen only a few times. This sequence joins TRBV2 and TRBJ1-3; D is uncertain. From germline, CDR1 is SNHLY and CDR2 FYNNEI. CDR3 length: 15 residues. V lost 1 base to trimming and J lost 0 bases, with 7 bases between them. The CDR3 loop is CASSEEQSSGNTIYF. CDR3 bases: TGTGCCAGCAGTGAAGAACAGAGCTCTGGAAACACCATATATTTT.

V gene TRBV5-1 combines with J gene TRBJ2-5, with 10 nucleotides matching TRBD2. V was clipped by 3 bases and J by 4 bases; unmatched bases: 15. From germline, CDR1 is SGHRS and CDR2 YFSETQ. This CDR3 has 18 amino acids. CDR3 sequence: CASSSTTSGTSMGETQYF. CDR3 DNA: TGCGCCAGCAGCTCCACCACTAGCGGGACATCCATGGGAGAGACCCAGTACTTC. Filled out from reference TRBV5-1 and TRBJ2-5, the complete variable domain reads KAGVTQTPRYLIKTRGQQVTLSCSPISGHRSVSWYQQTPGQGLQFLFEYFSETQRNKGNFPGRFSGRQFSNSRSEMNVSTLELGDSALYLCASSSTTSGTSMGETQYFGPGTRLLVL.

The rearrangement links TRBV5-6 to TRBJ2-3; TRBD1 is a possible D gene (5 bases). Germline V gives CDR1 SGHDT, CDR2 YYEEEE. The ends were cut back, 1 base at V and 2 bases at J, with 11 bases in the middle. The CDR3 runs 15 residues. This chain's CDR3 is CASSLPGPPTDTQYF. The CDR3 bases are TGTGCCAGCAGCTTGCCAGGGCCTCCCACAGATACGCAGTATTTT.

This clone was seen just once. J is TRBJ2-1 and V is TRBV7-6; 8 nucleotides align to TRBD2. CDR1 is SGHVS and CDR2 is FNYEAQ in the germline V gene. V shed 0 bases and J 5 bases; nucleotides not matched to a gene: 9. This CDR3 comprises 17 residues. The CDR3 here is CASSLAARAGVHNEQFF. In DNA, the CDR3 is TGTGCCAGCAGCTTAGCAGCCAGAGCGGGAGTCCACAATGAGCAGTTCTTC.

The chain carries TRBV5-1 and TRBJ2-1; no clear D gene. Trimming cost V 5 bases and J 1 base, with 13 bases left between them. Germline V lookup: CDR1 SGHRS, CDR2 YFSETQ. The CDR3 is 15 residues long. The CDR3 DNA follows: TGCGCCAGCAGTCCACCCACAGATTCCTACAATGAGCAGTTCTTC. It codes for CASSPPTDSYNEQFF. The full variable domain, in which reference TRBV5-1 and TRBJ2-1 provide the parts outside the CDR3, is KAGVTQTPRYLIKTRGQQVTLSCSPISGHRSVSWYQQTPGQGLQFLFEYFSETQRNKGNFPGRFSGRQFSNSRSEMNVSTLELGDSALYLCASSPPTDSYNEQFFGPGTRLTVL.

V is TRBV13 and J is TRBJ1-2; TRBD1 agrees at 9 bases. Germline V gene data show CDR1 as PRHDT and CDR2 as FYEKMQ (reference sequence). CDR3 length: 14 residues. V lost 5 bases, J lost 5 bases, and 6 bases stayed unmatched. The CDR3 protein is CASSARQGVYGYTF. CDR3 DNA sequence: TGTGCCAGCAGCGCCCGACAGGGGGTATATGGCTACACCTTC.

The chain links TRBV15 to TRBJ1-5, with D uncertain. The CDR3 is 14 amino acids. Trimming took off 0 bases at V and 5 bases at J, with 8 bases between the two ends. The V gene's germline CDR1 is LNHNV and CDR2 YYDKDF (reference sequence). The CDR3 here is CATSRDLAHQPQHF. The CDR3 DNA reads TGTGCCACCAGCAGAGATTTGGCACATCAGCCCCAGCATTTT.

The table lists this clone with a count of one. The chain links TRBV7-6 to TRBJ2-7, with D possibly being TRBD1 (5 bases). With 5 bases removed from V and 7 bases from J, the gap between germline ends came to 18 bases. Germline CDR1 SGHVS, CDR2 FNYEAQ. The CDR3 spans 14 residues. CDR3 region: CASSPHPTAFEQYF. The CDR3 nucleotides read TGTGCCAGCAGCCCCCACCCGACAGCCTTTGAGCAGTACTTC.

This clone has more than one count but fewer than ten. CDR3 residues: CASSVGQGVADTQYF. DNA of the CDR3: TGTGCCAGCAGCGTGGGACAGGGGGTCGCAGATACGCAGTATTTT. The genes are TRBV9 and TRBJ2-3, with 11 nucleotides matching TRBD1. The CDR3 has 15 residues. Losses at the gene ends were 2 bases for V and 4 bases for J; bases not matched to a gene: 3. From germline, CDR1 is SGDLS and CDR2 YYNGEE.